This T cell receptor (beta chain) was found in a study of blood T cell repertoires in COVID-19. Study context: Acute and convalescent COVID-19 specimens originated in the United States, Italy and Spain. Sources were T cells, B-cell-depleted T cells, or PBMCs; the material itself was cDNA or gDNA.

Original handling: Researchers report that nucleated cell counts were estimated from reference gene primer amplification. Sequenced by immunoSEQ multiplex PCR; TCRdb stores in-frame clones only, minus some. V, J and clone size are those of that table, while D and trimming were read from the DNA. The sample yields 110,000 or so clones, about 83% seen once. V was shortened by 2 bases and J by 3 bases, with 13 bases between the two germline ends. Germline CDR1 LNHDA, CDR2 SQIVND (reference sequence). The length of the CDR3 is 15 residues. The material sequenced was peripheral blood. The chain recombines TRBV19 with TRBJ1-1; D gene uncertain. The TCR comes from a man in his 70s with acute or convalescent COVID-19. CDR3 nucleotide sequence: TGTGCCAGTAGTATATATAGCGGAGGGTACACTGAAGCTTTCTTT. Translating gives CASSIYSGGYTEAFF.